One sample yielded the 19 T cell receptor beta chains listed below, sequenced in a study of identical twins. A single record per CDR3 protein comes from TCRdb applying MiXCR to the 5' RACE reads. Among 500,000 to 650,000 distinct CDR3 sequences, about 7.6% were seen once, and the ten largest hold about 1.5%. This same sample was also part of a study on yellow fever vaccine responses in identical twins.

Sequencing used PBMCs. The receptors here all came from a woman between 18 and 30 years old in good health.

This clonotype was counted at least ten times. The chain joins TRBV29-1 to TRBJ1-1; D might be TRBD1 (5 bases). Per germline, CDR1 SQVTM and CDR2 ANQGSEA. Trimming pared 8 bases from V and 6 bases from J, leaving 13 bases between. The CDR3 runs to 11 residues. The CDR3 DNA is TGCAGCATTTTTAGGGGAGCTGAAGCTTTCTTT. Translating it yields CSIFRGAEAFF. The full variable domain, rest sourced from reference TRBV29-1 and TRBJ1-1, is SAVISQKPSRDICQRGTSLTIQCQVDSQVTMMFWYRQQPGQSLTLIATANQGSEATYESGFVIDKFPISRPNLTFSTLTVSNMSPEDSSIYLCSIFRGAEAFFGQGTRLTVV.

This clonotype has at least ten counts. The chain is built from TRBV20-1 and TRBJ2-1; 7 bases match TRBD2. The V gene's germline CDR1 is DFQATT and CDR2 SNEGSKA (reference sequence). V trimming: 6 bases; J trimming: 10 bases; junction bases outside the gene matches: 6. CDR3 length equals 11 residues. In nucleotides, the CDR3 is TGCAGTGCCCCCGGACTAGGCGAGCAGTTCTTC. It translates to CSAPGLGEQFF.

This clonotype was observed at least ten times. This rearrangement joins TRBV7-9 to TRBJ1-2; the D is unclear. CDR1 and CDR2 from the germline V gene are SEHNR and FQNEAQ (reference sequence). The V and J ends lost 2 bases and 5 bases respectively, with 18 bases between them. The length of the CDR3 is 16 residues. The CDR3 sequence: CASSLRSSEGLYGYTF. CDR3 DNA sequence: TGTGCCAGCAGCTTAAGGTCATCAGAGGGCCTATATGGCTACACCTTC.

There are many counts of this clonotype. This rearrangement joins TRBV3-1 to TRBJ2-5; a possible D gene is TRBD2 (5 bases). The CDR3 runs to 20 residues. The germline CDR1 and CDR2 sequences are LGHDT and YNNKEL (reference sequence). Deletions cut 0 bases from V and 0 bases from J, with 23 bases between. This CDR3 is CASSQDPSWAADYNQETQYF. For the CDR3, the DNA is TGTGCCAGCAGCCAAGACCCAAGTTGGGCAGCCGACTATAACCAAGAGACCCAGTACTTC.

The chain uses TRBV28 and TRBJ2-7, with 8 nucleotides matching TRBD2. V lost 11 bases, J lost 2 bases, and 11 bases stayed unmatched. The V gene's germline CDR1 is MDHEN and CDR2 SYDVKM. The CDR3 has 14 residues. CDR3 DNA sequence: TGTGCCGGAGCAGCGGGAGACCGACCCTACGAGCAGTACTTC. It specifies CAGAAGDRPYEQYF.

This clonotype came up a few times. CDR3 DNA: TGCAGTGCTAACGTCGGAGCTAGCACAGATACGCAGTATTTT. This codes for CSANVGASTDTQYF. The chain carries TRBV20-1 and TRBJ2-3; D not resolved. The CDR3 is 14 residues long. CDR1 is DFQATT, CDR2 SNEGSKA, per germline (reference sequence). V gave up 4 bases and J gave up 0 bases, with 11 bases separating them.

This clonotype has a handful of counts. V gene TRBV2 combines with J gene TRBJ1-6; D might be TRBD1 (6 bases). V gave up 7 bases and J gave up 7 bases, with 17 bases separating them. This CDR3 is built from 15 residues. In germline, CDR1 is SNHLY, CDR2 FYNNEI. The CDR3 region has the DNA TGTGCCAGCACGGAAAGACAGGCCATAAATTCACCCCTCCACTTT. Residues: CASTERQAINSPLHF.

The CDR3: CASGPTPQTGGANQPQHF. As DNA, the CDR3 is TGTGCCAGCGGACCCACGCCTCAGACAGGGGGCGCGAATCAGCCCCAGCATTTT. The gene calls are TRBV11-1 and TRBJ1-5; 10 nucleotides agree with TRBD1. Germline trimming cut 8 bases from V and 4 bases from J; bases unmatched to any gene: 17. This CDR3 has 18 residues. Germline CDR1 reads SGHAT; CDR2 reads FQDESV (reference sequence).

This clonotype was detected a few times. The chain recombines TRBV9 with TRBJ1-6; a possible D gene is TRBD1 (5 bases). There are 15 residues in the CDR3. Per the germline V gene, CDR1 is SGDLS and CDR2 is YYNGEE. V lost 0 bases and J 10 bases, leaving 14 bases between the germline ends. CDR3 sequence (DNA): TGTGCCAGCAGCGTAGCGCGGGGACCGGGATCACCCCTCCACTTT. Translation: CASSVARGPGSPLHF.

This clonotype was seen a few times. The V call is TRBV12-3 or TRBV12-4, the J call TRBJ2-3; D is possibly TRBD2 (6 bases). Trimming cost V 3 bases and J 10 bases, with 11 bases left between them. CDR3 length: 12 amino acids. This chain's CDR3 is CASSFRSGSQYF. The DNA for the CDR3 is TGTGCCAGCAGTTTCCGGAGCGGGTCGCAGTATTTT.

This clonotype was found a few times. V and J are TRBV29-1 and TRBJ2-6, with D perhaps TRBD2 (6 bases). V gave up 5 bases and J gave up 2 bases, with 10 bases separating them. The germline V gene encodes CDR1 SQVTM and CDR2 ANQGSEA. This CDR3 spans 14 amino acids. The CDR3 region is CSVIGGTGANVLTF. In DNA form, the CDR3 reads TGCAGCGTTATCGGGGGTACTGGGGCCAACGTCCTGACTTTC.

The V call is TRBV21-1, the J call TRBJ2-1; the table calls TRBD1, which could not be checked here. TRBV21-1 is described as a pseudogene. The CDR3 is 18 residues long. CDR3 region: CASSKTWTGALLYNEQFF. The CDR3 DNA reads as TGTGCCAGCAGCAAAACTTGGACAGGGGCCCTCTTATACAATGAGCAGTTCTTC.

This clonotype was counted at least ten times. The chain combines TRBV12-3 or TRBV12-4 with TRBJ2-1; 7 bases are a match to TRBD2. The CDR3 is 16 amino acids. J lost 0 bases, V lost 4 bases, and 6 bases had no gene match. CDR3 DNA: TGTGCCAGCAGTTGGTACCTAGCGGTCTCCTACAATGAGCAGTTCTTC. Translation gives CASSWYLAVSYNEQFF.

This clonotype was found many times. This sequence joins TRBV12-3 or TRBV12-4 and TRBJ2-2; D gene unclear. The length of the CDR3 is 13 residues. V gave up 7 bases and J gave up 5 bases, with 11 bases separating them. CDR3 bases: TGTGCCAGCAATACAGCAAGAACCGGGGAGCTGTTTTTT. This gives the protein CASNTARTGELFF.

This rearrangement joins TRBV2 to TRBJ2-7, with D possibly matching TRBD1 (6 bases). The ends were cut back, 5 bases at V and 0 bases at J, with 14 bases in the middle. CDR1 and CDR2 (germline): SNHLY, FYNNEI. The CDR3 is 15 amino acids. Here the CDR3 reads CASSLDSMSSYEQYF. The CDR3 nucleotides read TGTGCCAGCAGTTTGGACAGCATGAGCTCCTACGAGCAGTACTTC.

The table lists this clonotype with a few counts. The chain recombines TRBV18 with TRBJ1-2; 7 bases fit TRBD1. Germline V gives CDR1 KGHSH, CDR2 LQKENI. This CDR3 is built from 13 residues. The junction had 8 bases not matched to a gene; V was cut back by 6 bases and J by 7 bases. CDR3 protein: CASSPDRDVGYTF. DNA for the CDR3: TGTGCCAGCTCGCCAGACAGGGATGTTGGCTACACCTTC.

Comment on this clonotype: The junction differs from germline at one of its ends, possibly a read error. J is TRBJ2-4 and V is TRBV7-2, with TRBD1 matching 10 bases. CDR1 and CDR2 (germline): SGHTA, FQGNSA. The CDR3 contains 17 residues. The CDR3 spells CACSKTGTGASLGDQYF. CDR3 DNA: TGTGCCTGCAGCAAAACGGGGACAGGGGCAAGCCTAGGGGACCAGTACTTC.

The genes are TRBV3-1 and TRBJ2-3; TRBD1 matches 9 bases. Germline V gene sequence: CDR1 LGHDT, CDR2 YNNKEL (reference sequence). V gave up 2 bases and J gave up 1 base; unmatched junction bases: 7. This CDR3 region has 17 residues. Here the CDR3 reads CASSQTGTGSGTDTQYF. CDR3 nucleotide sequence: TGTGCCAGCAGCCAAACCGGGACAGGGAGCGGCACAGATACGCAGTATTTT.

The chain uses TRBV9 and TRBJ1-4, with D unresolved. Trimming shortened V by 4 bases and J by 0 bases, and 13 bases separated the two germline ends. Germline assignment: CDR1 SGDLS and CDR2 YYNGEE. The length of the CDR3 is 16 residues. CDR3 in DNA: TGTGCCAGCAGCCCTAGAATTGGGGCAACTAATGAAAAACTGTTTTTT. This encodes CASSPRIGATNEKLFF.